What follows is one T cell receptor beta chain and its context. cDNA came from approximately 0.5 to 1 ug RNA primed by random hexamers. MiXCR, run by TCRdb on the immunoSEQ multiplex PCR reads, gives a single entry per CDR3 protein. The sample includes under 200,000 distinct CDR3 sequences, 85% to 95% of them seen just once. This record belongs to a study of CD8 T cells in Susac syndrome. The germline V gene has CDR1 KGHDR and CDR2 SFDVKD. The V end lost 9 bases, the J end lost 6 bases, and 23 bases lay between the germline ends. CDR3 size: 16 residues. The sequence came from a human donor with Susac syndrome. The chain uses TRBV24-1 and TRBJ2-1; weak D call: TRBD1 (8 bases). Sequenced: CD8+ T cells from PBMCs. CDR3 loop: CATGQTGEGGGNEQFF. The CDR3 DNA follows: TGTGCCACCGGCCAGACAGGGGAGGGGGGGGGCAATGAGCAGTTCTTC.